A selection of T cell receptor beta chains follows, all from one sample in a study of Graves' ophthalmopathy and Graves' hyperthyroidism. TCRdb independently ran MiXCR on the multiplex PCR reads; one entry per CDR3 protein. Of a few hundred thousand distinct CDR3 sequences listed, 15% were seen once; the top ten hold roughly 7%. Sequencing used peripheral blood. These TCRs come from a woman aged 18-35 years with stable Graves' hyperthyroidism. CDR3s include the opening cysteine and the closing phenylalanine or tryptophan. Each record gives: J gene, clone size, D gene, V gene, CDR3 protein, CDR3 DNA. The D gene is left open where the match is weak. Size tells how often a clone was seen (once, few, many) or the class of an expanded clone, and some rows leave it out.

J: TRBJ2-5; size: many; D: TRBD1; V: TRBV10-1; CDR3: CASSMTGYETQYF; DNA: TGCGCCAGCAGCATGACAGGGTACGAGACCCAGTACTTC
J: TRBJ1-2; size: few; D: NA; V: TRBV19; CDR3: CASSIMSANYGYTF; DNA: TGTGCCAGTAGTATTATGAGTGCTAACTATGGCTACACCTTC
J: TRBJ1-1; size: many; D: NA; V: TRBV29-1; CDR3: CSVDHYQGTKAFF; DNA: TGCAGCGTCGATCACTATCAGGGCACCAAAGCTTTCTTT
J: TRBJ1-5; size: many; D: NA; V: TRBV6-1; CDR3: CASRPRRQISNQPQHF; DNA: TGTGCCAGCAGACCTCGGCGGCAGATAAGCAATCAGCCCCAGCATTTT
J: TRBJ1-1; size: once; D: NA; V: TRBV10-3; CDR3: CAISDQGTEAFF; DNA: TGTGCCATCAGTGATCAAGGGACTGAAGCTTTCTTT
J: TRBJ1-2; size: NA; D: TRBD1; V: TRBV19; CDR3: CASSIGTVPGYTF; DNA: TGTGCCAGTAGTATTGGGACAGTTCCTGGCTACACCTTC
J: TRBJ1-1; size: many; D: NA; V: TRBV12-3/TRBV12-4; CDR3: CASSFERKISEAFF; DNA: TGTGCCAGCAGTTTTGAGAGGAAAATTAGTGAAGCTTTCTTT
J: TRBJ2-7; size: many; D: NA; V: TRBV3-1; CDR3: CASSRIRGEQYF; DNA: TGTGCCAGCAGTCGAATTCGGGGGGAGCAGTACTTC
J: TRBJ2-5; size: many; D: NA; V: TRBV7-2; CDR3: CASSLGGGPIKTQYF; DNA: TGTGCCAGCAGCTTAGGGGGGGGGCCGATAAAGACCCAGTACTTC
J: TRBJ2-3; size: few; D: NA; V: TRBV12-3/TRBV12-4; CDR3: CASSFRQADTQYF; DNA: TGTGCCAGCAGTTTCCGACAAGCAGATACGCAGTATTTT
J: TRBJ1-2; size: many; D: TRBD1; V: TRBV6-2/TRBV6-3; CDR3: CASSYSMGRGQSYGYTF; DNA: TGTGCCAGCAGTTACTCGATGGGCAGGGGGCAGAGCTATGGCTACACCTTC
J: TRBJ1-1; size: many; D: NA; V: TRBV18; CDR3: CASSPGRTNTEAFF; DNA: TGTGCCAGCTCACCAGGACGCACCAACACTGAAGCTTTCTTT
J: TRBJ2-7; size: NA; D: NA; V: TRBV2; CDR3: CASSVDGSYEQYF; DNA: TGTGCCAGCAGTGTGGACGGATCCTACGAGCAGTACTTC
J: TRBJ1-1; size: many; D: NA; V: TRBV19; CDR3: CASSITASTEAFF; DNA: TGTGCCAGTAGTATCACGGCGAGCACTGAAGCTTTCTTT
J: TRBJ1-1; size: once; D: NA; V: TRBV3-1; CDR3: CASTNGERMMNTEAFF; DNA: TGTGCCAGCACCAACGGGGAGCGCATGATGAACACTGAAGCTTTCTTT
J: TRBJ2-7; size: few; D: TRBD2; V: TRBV18; CDR3: CASSPGLGVHPSEQYF; DNA: TGTGCCAGCTCACCGGGACTAGGCGTACATCCGTCCGAGCAGTACTTC
J: TRBJ1-2; size: many; D: NA; V: TRBV6-5; CDR3: CASSFGGAVYGYTF; DNA: TGTGCCAGCAGTTTCGGGGGAGCAGTCTATGGCTACACCTTC
J: TRBJ1-3; size: many; D: NA; V: TRBV6-5; CDR3: CASSYSRIVGNTIYF; DNA: TGTGCCAGCAGTTACTCCCGTATAGTGGGGAACACCATATATTTT
J: TRBJ1-2; size: many; D: TRBD1; V: TRBV12-3/TRBV12-4; CDR3: CASRQPGQPYGYTF; DNA: TGTGCCAGCAGACAACCGGGACAGCCCTATGGCTACACCTTC
J: TRBJ2-1; size: NA; D: TRBD2; V: TRBV12-3/TRBV12-4; CDR3: CASRWGLAGYNEQFF; DNA: TGTGCCAGCAGGTGGGGACTAGCGGGGTACAATGAGCAGTTCTTC
J: TRBJ2-7; size: many; D: NA; V: TRBV19; CDR3: CASSTTTGSREQYF; DNA: TGTGCCAGTAGTACCACCACCGGGAGTAGAGAGCAGTACTTC
J: TRBJ1-6; size: many; D: NA; V: TRBV9; CDR3: CASSVQGNSPLHF; DNA: TGTGCCAGCAGCGTACAAGGAAATTCACCCCTCCACTTT
J: TRBJ2-5; size: many; D: NA; V: TRBV11-3; CDR3: CASKNRAETQYF; DNA: TGTGCCAGCAAGAACAGGGCAGAGACCCAGTACTTC
J: TRBJ1-3; size: many; D: NA; V: TRBV29-1; CDR3: CSVDLSGNTIYF; DNA: TGCAGCGTTGACCTCTCTGGAAACACCATATATTTT
J: TRBJ1-1; size: many; D: NA; V: TRBV27; CDR3: CASSPGAGTATEAFF; DNA: TGTGCCAGCAGTCCCGGGGCCGGGACGGCCACTGAAGCTTTCTTT
J: TRBJ1-2; size: many; D: NA; V: TRBV10-3; CDR3: CAISAATRDTHYGYTF; DNA: TGTGCCATCAGTGCCGCCACTCGGGACACCCATTATGGCTACACCTTC
J: TRBJ1-5; size: NA; D: NA; V: TRBV7-2; CDR3: CASSLARGRMSQPQHF; DNA: TGTGCCAGCAGCTTAGCGCGAGGGCGGATGAGTCAGCCCCAGCATTTT
J: TRBJ1-1; size: many; D: NA; V: TRBV10-2; CDR3: CASSESRGGRTEAFF; DNA: TGCGCCAGCAGTGAGTCAAGGGGTGGGCGAACTGAAGCTTTCTTT
J: TRBJ1-1; size: many; D: NA; V: TRBV27; CDR3: CASSLSGRRTEAFF; DNA: TGTGCCAGCAGTTTATCGGGGCGCCGCACTGAAGCTTTCTTT